The rows below give T cell receptor beta chains drawn from one sample of a study of T-cell reconstitution after alpha-beta-depleted transplantation in children. MiXCR, applied by TCRdb to the PCR reads, yields one record per CDR3 protein. The sample has around 800,000 distinct CDR3 sequences; roughly 15% are singletons. The sample in question was PBMCs, mostly from graft donor cells, obtained 360 days after TCRalphabeta/CD19-depleted stem cell transplant. The receptors originated from a male patient younger than 18 who had a stem cell transplant for acute lymphoblastic leukemia, so the T cells may come from the graft donor. CDR3s include the opening cysteine and the closing phenylalanine or tryptophan. The D gene is left open where the match is weak. Clone sizes are given selectively: once, few, many, or a class where the clone is expanded.

J gene	D gene	clone size	V gene	CDR3 DNA	CDR3 protein
TRBJ1-2	TRBD1	few	TRBV19	TGTGCCAGTAGAAGTCTACGGGGGACAGGGGGCCTTGCTTATGGCTACACCTTC	CASRSLRGTGGLAYGYTF
TRBJ2-7	TRBD2	few	TRBV12-3/TRBV12-4	TGTGCCAGCAGCCTAGCGGAACTAGCGGGAGGAACCTACGAGCAGTACTTC	CASSLAELAGGTYEQYF
TRBJ2-7	.	once	TRBV19	TGTGCCAGTACCGACAACTACGAGCAGTACTTC	CASTDNYEQYF
TRBJ2-3	TRBD1	.	TRBV12-3/TRBV12-4	TGTGCCAGCAGCTTCGACAGGGCTAGCACAGATACGCAGTATTTT	CASSFDRASTDTQYF
TRBJ2-7	.	.	TRBV23-1	TGCGCCAGCCCCTCTGGACGGGACGAGCAGTACTTC	CASPSGRDEQYF
TRBJ1-5	.	few	TRBV7-9	TGTGCCAGCAGCGTCAGTGGGGCTGGACAGCCCCAGCATTTT	CASSVSGAGQPQHF
TRBJ1-2	.	few	TRBV28	TGTGCCAGCAGGCTAGGACGGTACTATGGCTACACCTTC	CASRLGRYYGYTF
TRBJ2-7	TRBD2	few	TRBV20-1	TGCAGTGCTGGGACGGGACTAGCGGGTTCCTCCTACGAGCAGTACTTC	CSAGTGLAGSSYEQYF
TRBJ1-6	TRBD1	few	TRBV5-1	TGCGCCAGCAGCCGGGACAGGGATAATTCACCCCTCCACTTT	CASSRDRDNSPLHF
TRBJ1-2	TRBD1	.	TRBV6-1	TGTGCCAGCAGGGTCGGACAGGGGGCGCGAGGCTACACCTTC	CASRVGQGARGYTF
TRBJ2-3	.	.	TRBV25-1	TGTGCCAGCAGTGAAGGACCGTCCTATACGCAGTATTTT	CASSEGPSYTQYF
TRBJ2-7	TRBD1	.	TRBV12-3/TRBV12-4	TGTGCCAGCAGTACCGGGACAGGGAGGTACGAGCAGTACTTC	CASSTGTGRYEQYF
TRBJ2-7	TRBD1	many	TRBV7-9	TGTGCCAGCTCTGGGACAGCAAACTACGAGCAGTACTTC	CASSGTANYEQYF
TRBJ1-5	.	.	TRBV5-1	TGCGCCAGCAGCTTGGGAGAGAGCAGCTTTAGCAATCAGCCCCAGCATTTT	CASSLGESSFSNQPQHF
TRBJ2-1	.	few	TRBV9	TGTGCCAGCAGCGTAGTATCCTCTGTTCGGAGTGAGCAGTTCTTC	CASSVVSSVRSEQFF
TRBJ2-5	TRBD2	.	TRBV10-3	TGTGCCATCGCCGGACCGGGGGGGTTAGTGACCCAGTACTTC	CAIAGPGGLVTQYF
TRBJ2-1	.	.	TRBV12-5	TGTGCTAGTGGTTCCGACCCGGGGAGGGGGGGCAATGAGCAGTTCTTC	CASGSDPGRGGNEQFF
TRBJ2-1	TRBD2	few	TRBV3-1	TGTGCCAGCAGCCAACTAGCGGCCAATGAGCAGTTCTTC	CASSQLAANEQFF